This TCR beta chain was observed in a study of graft-versus-host responses after intestinal transplantation (dated by TCRdb to the early 2020s). About the full investigation: Multivisceral, liver-intestinal, or isolated intestinal transplants were received by the recipients. A peak of at least 4% donor T cells among recipient peripheral blood mononuclear cells was the definition used for donor T cell macrochimerism. Samples from a few later patients were sequenced in-house on an Illumina MiSeq with MiXCR processing rather than by the commercial service. A cohort of about two dozen intestinal transplant recipients, including one retransplant, was enrolled, and 3 patients lacking pretransplant specimens were excluded. All recipients received anti-thymocyte globulin induction followed by maintenance tacrolimus and steroids for roughly three years. After intestinal transplantation, graft-versus-host and host-versus-graft alloreactive T cell clones were followed in the graft, circulation and bone marrow using bulk TCR-beta CDR3 sequencing. To identify alloreactive clones, pre-transplant mixed lymphocyte reaction products were sequenced and then compared with unstimulated pre-transplant donor and recipient T cells. The full study reports these points: Early after transplant, declines in HvG clones were associated with peak levels of circulating GvH clones. High GvH to HvG T cell clonal ratios were observed in the allografts of patients with donor T cell macrochimerism. Conclusions were limited by the relatively low number and heterogeneity of intestinal transplant patients. GvH clones were detected in recipient bone marrow, and some of these GvH clones were observed earlier in ileal mucosa or blood, consistent with an intestinal mucosal origin.

The meaning of the sample's time point label: cells obtained before transplantation from donor or recipient. CD3+CD4+ and CD3+CD8+ populations were FACS-sorted from unstimulated pre-transplant donor and recipient cells taken from spleen or lymph nodes. The protocol used for the library was the immunoSEQ multiplex PCR assay. For most patients, genomic DNA was isolated with the Qiagen DNeasy Blood and Tissue Kit and sent frozen to Adaptive Biotechnologies for TCR sequencing. For most patients, high-throughput TCR-beta CDR3 sequencing of genomic DNA was performed by Adaptive Biotechnologies. The paper's processing steps were these. Adaptive's ImmunoSEQ software supplied the TCR sequencing data for 18 patients, while MiXCR and VDJtools were used to process a few other patients. CD4 versus CD8 sorting errors were corrected by removing sequences found in both subsets at a frequency ratio below 5:1. CDR3 nucleotide sequences shared by donor and recipient were removed because the origin of these sequences could not be assigned. To count as alloreactive, a clone needed at least 2-fold expansion over unstimulated cells and a minimum CFSE-low frequency of 0.002% (template counts) or 0.001% (read counts). A clone was considered mappable if detected in the sequenced pre-transplant spleen, lymph node, or MLR CFSE-low populations of the donor or recipient. The cumulative frequency of alloreactive clones was calculated as a percentage of all sequences, weighted by copy number. TCRdb retrieved this table from immuneACCESS and kept in-frame rearrangements only. Not all clones are present; in checked studies, unresolved V genes account for under half, and no reason is known for the remainder. The DNA gave D and trimming, while V, J and clone size come from that table. For this sample there are some 110,000 clones; more than 90% appear just once. The ten largest clones take up 0.23% of the sample.

Notes on this clone: Its antigen has not been determined. Base qualities are missing; no much larger clone stands one base away.

The sequence was obtained from a human donor who was the organ donor for an intestinal transplant. Sequencing was performed on unstimulated CD4+ T cells sorted from spleen or lymph node cells, taken before transplant.

The CDR3 has the sequence CASSLLKQGVDEQFF. The DNA sequence is as follows: TGCGCCAGCAGCTTGCTGAAACAGGGGGTTGATGAGCAGTTCTTC. The rearranged chain carries TRBV5-1 and TRBJ2-1; 8 middle bases align to TRBD1. Including the terminal cysteine and phenylalanine, the CDR3 comprises 15 residues. The only DNA kept is the CDR3, 45 bases in frame from the first base. CDR1 is given as SGHRS and CDR2 as YFSETQ, both from the germline V gene. V and J are trimmed by 1 base and 8 bases, and the gene matches miss 8 bases of the junction.